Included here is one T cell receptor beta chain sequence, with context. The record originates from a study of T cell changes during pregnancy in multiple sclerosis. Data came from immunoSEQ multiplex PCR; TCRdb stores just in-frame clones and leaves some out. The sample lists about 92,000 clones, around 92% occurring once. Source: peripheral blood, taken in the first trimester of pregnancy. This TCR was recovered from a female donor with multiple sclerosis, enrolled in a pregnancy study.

The DNA for the CDR3 is TGTGCCAGCAGTGAAAGGCTAGCGGGAGTTGAGCAGTACTTC. As protein: CASSERLAGVEQYF. The chain combines TRBV6-1 with TRBJ2-7; 10 bases are shared with TRBD2. With 2 bases clipped from V and 7 bases from J, the junction kept 5 bases outside the gene matches. Germline CDR1 reads MNHNS; CDR2 reads SASEGT. The CDR3 sequence is 14 residues long.